This entry lists 14 T cell receptor beta chains sequenced from one sample in a study of vaccination and CD4 T cells after COVID-19. Their target antigens are unknown. The study sequenced cultured CD4+ T cell DNA using the Oncomine TCR Beta short-read assay. TCRdb ran MiXCR on the PCR reads and lists one entry per CDR3 protein. The repertoire includes more than 15,000 distinct CDR3 sequences, around 23% of them detected once, and more than 7.5% sits in the top ten. As to treatment: approximately nine-day PBMC culture with coronavirus spike peptide pools or control peptides (ViraFEST assay). Sequences were obtained from cultured CD4+ T cells from blood. All receptors derive from a human donor with COVID-19.

The chain combines TRBV10-3 with TRBJ2-5; TRBD2 matches 13 bases. V trimming: 10 bases; J trimming: 2 bases; junction bases outside the gene matches: 13. The CDR3 consists of 17 residues. Germline CDR1 and CDR2: ENHRY and SYGVKD. CDR3 in amino acids: CATGLAGAIQYQETQYF. CDR3 DNA sequence: TGTGCCACCGGACTAGCGGGGGCCATACAATATCAAGAGACCCAGTACTTC.

This clonotype was counted between two and nine times. V is TRBV11-2 and J is TRBJ2-3, with D hard to call. The CDR3 has 15 amino acids. Germline V CDR1 and CDR2: SGHAT, FQNNGV. V gave up 0 bases and J gave up 2 bases, with 9 bases separating them. The CDR3 region is CASSLELSITDTQYF. The DNA for the CDR3 is TGTGCCAGCAGCTTAGAGCTCAGCATCACAGATACGCAGTATTTT.

This clonotype was detected a few times. V and J are TRBV5-1 and TRBJ1-2; D uncertain. This CDR3 is 13 amino acids long. CDR1 is SGHRS and CDR2 is YFSETQ in the germline V gene. The V end lost 5 bases, the J end lost 2 bases, and 10 bases lay between the germline ends. The chain's CDR3 is CASSKGTNYGYTF. Here the CDR3 DNA reads TGCGCCAGCAGTAAAGGCACCAACTATGGCTACACCTTC.

This clonotype was counted only a few times. The chain uses TRBV29-1 and TRBJ1-1; D is possibly TRBD1 (5 bases). The CDR3 totals 12 residues. Germline V gene lookup returns CDR1 SQVTM and CDR2 ANQGSEA. The V end was cut by 4 bases, the J end by 4 bases, with 10 bases between. The CDR3 is CSVVQGGTEAFF. In nucleotides, the CDR3 is TGCAGCGTTGTGCAGGGCGGCACTGAAGCTTTCTTT.

The rearrangement links TRBV2 to TRBJ1-3; a possible D gene is TRBD1 (6 bases). V was clipped by 6 bases and J by 4 bases, with 16 bases between them. Germline V gene data show CDR1 as SNHLY and CDR2 as FYNNEI. The CDR3 contains 15 residues. CDR3 region: CASRAQTGAGNTIYF. DNA for the CDR3: TGTGCCAGCAGAGCCCAGACAGGCGCAGGAAACACCATATATTTT.

This clonotype has only a few counts. The chain joins TRBV9 to TRBJ1-6; possible D gene TRBD1, 6 bases. The CDR3 is 14 amino acids. Germline CDR1 SGDLS, CDR2 YYNGEE. Trimming shortened V by 4 bases and J by 9 bases, and 14 bases separated the two germline ends. CDR3 in amino acids: CASSLRRDTSPLHF. Written as DNA, the CDR3 is TGTGCCAGCAGCCTCCGCCGGGACACTTCACCCCTCCACTTT.

This clonotype turned up a few times. The CDR3 bases are TGCAGTGCTAGGGCGGGAATCTACGAGCAGTACTTC. Translation gives CSARAGIYEQYF. The rearrangement uses TRBV20-1 and TRBJ2-7; possible D gene TRBD2, 6 bases. Trimming removed 3 bases at V and 3 bases at J, with 9 bases between. The CDR3 has 12 residues. In germline, CDR1 is DFQATT, CDR2 SNEGSKA (reference sequence).

The chain links TRBV6-4 to TRBJ2-2, with a tentative D call TRBD2 (6 bases). The V gene's germline CDR1 is MRHNA and CDR2 SNTAGT. The V end lost 5 bases, the J end lost 6 bases, and 13 bases lay between the germline ends. The CDR3 runs to 14 residues. For the CDR3, the DNA is TGTGCCAGCAGTTTGGACTGGGGGGCCGGGGAGCTGTTTTTT. Translation: CASSLDWGAGELFF.

The rearrangement uses TRBV5-1 and TRBJ2-7; 8 bases agree with TRBD1. The CDR3 runs to 14 residues. With 5 bases clipped from V and 2 bases from J, the junction kept 6 bases outside the gene matches. The germline V gene encodes CDR1 SGHRS and CDR2 YFSETQ. CDR3 in DNA: TGCGCCAGCAGACGGGGGACAGGCGCCTACGAGCAGTACTTC. Translated: CASRRGTGAYEQYF. The variable domain in full, with the rest retrieved from reference TRBV5-1 and TRBJ2-7, is KAGVTQTPRYLIKTRGQQVTLSCSPISGHRSVSWYQQTPGQGLQFLFEYFSETQRNKGNFPGRFSGRQFSNSRSEMNVSTLELGDSALYLCASRRGTGAYEQYFGPGTRLTVT.

The chain combines TRBV24-1 with TRBJ2-7; weak D call: TRBD1 (6 bases). The CDR3 length is 14 residues. Germline CDR1 and CDR2: KGHDR and SFDVKD. V gave up 4 bases and J gave up 4 bases, with 13 bases separating them. The CDR3 coding sequence is TGTGCCACCAGTGACCCAAAACAGGGTTACGAGCAGTACTTC. Amino acid sequence: CATSDPKQGYEQYF.

This clonotype was detected a few times. The V call is TRBV6-1, the J call TRBJ1-6; D call uncertain. Germline V gene data show CDR1 as MNHNS and CDR2 as SASEGT. V shed 6 bases and J shed 7 bases, with 10 bases lying between them. The CDR3 is made up of 13 amino acids. The CDR3: CASRGSGNSPLHF. The DNA for the CDR3 is TGTGCCAGCAGGGGGTCCGGCAATTCACCCCTCCACTTT.

This clonotype occurred a few times. This rearrangement joins TRBV7-2 to TRBJ2-1; D is possibly TRBD2 (7 bases). Germline lookup yields CDR1 SGHTA and CDR2 FQGNSA. This CDR3 region has 17 residues. Trimming took off 7 bases at V and 4 bases at J, with 23 bases between the two ends. CDR3 sequence reads: CASKKAGGGYPYNEQFF. In DNA form, the CDR3 reads TGTGCCAGCAAAAAGGCCGGCGGGGGCTACCCATACAATGAGCAGTTCTTC.

The chain recombines TRBV11-3 with TRBJ2-2; possible D gene TRBD1, 7 bases. Trimming stripped 4 bases from V and 4 bases from J, with 13 bases between. The CDR3 contains 15 residues. Germline values: CDR1 SGHNT, CDR2 YENEEA. CDR3 protein: CASSSSGGLTGELFF. The CDR3 bases are TGTGCCAGCAGCTCTTCAGGGGGACTCACCGGGGAGCTGTTTTTT.

This clonotype was observed a single time. V gene TRBV18 combines with J gene TRBJ2-1; D not certain. This CDR3 comprises 15 residues. Germline loops: CDR1 KGHSH, CDR2 LQKENI. Trimming left V 8 bases short and J 3 bases short, with 17 bases between. The CDR3, as DNA: TGTGCCAGCCGAATCAATGACATAAACTACAATGAGCAGTTCTTC. This translates into CASRINDINYNEQFF. Looking up the rest from reference TRBV18 and TRBJ2-1 gives the full variable domain: NAGVMQNPRHLVRRRGQEARLRCSPMKGHSHVYWYRQLPEEGLKFMVYLQKENIIDESGMPKERFSAEFPKEGPSILRIQQVVRGDSAAYFCASRINDINYNEQFFGPGTRLTVL.